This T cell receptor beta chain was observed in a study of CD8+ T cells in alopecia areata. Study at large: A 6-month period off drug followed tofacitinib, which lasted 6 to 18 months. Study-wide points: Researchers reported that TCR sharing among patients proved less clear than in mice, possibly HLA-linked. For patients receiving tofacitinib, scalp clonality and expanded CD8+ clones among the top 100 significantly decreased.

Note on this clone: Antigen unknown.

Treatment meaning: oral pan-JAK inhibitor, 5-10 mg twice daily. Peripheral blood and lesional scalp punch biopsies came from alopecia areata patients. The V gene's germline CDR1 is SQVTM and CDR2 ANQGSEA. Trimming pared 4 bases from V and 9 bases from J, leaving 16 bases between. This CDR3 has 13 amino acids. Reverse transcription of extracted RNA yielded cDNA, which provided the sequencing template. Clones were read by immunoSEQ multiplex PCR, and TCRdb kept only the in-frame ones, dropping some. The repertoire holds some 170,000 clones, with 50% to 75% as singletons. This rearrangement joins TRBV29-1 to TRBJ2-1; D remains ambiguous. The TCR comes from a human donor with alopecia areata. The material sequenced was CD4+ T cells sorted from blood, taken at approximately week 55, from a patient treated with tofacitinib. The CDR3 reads CSVGIYDWGEQFF. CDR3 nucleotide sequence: TGCAGCGTTGGGATTTACGATTGGGGTGAGCAGTTCTTC.